A single T cell receptor beta chain is shown here with its context. The data originate from a study of shared clonotypes between healthy human individuals. V gave up 4 bases and J gave up 5 bases, with 12 bases separating them. The V gene's germline CDR1 is SGHRS and CDR2 YFSETQ. The CDR3 is made up of 14 amino acids. Here immunoSEQ multiplex PCR was the method, and the copy in TCRdb shows in-frame clones only, minus some. Of about 2 million clones in the sample, roughly 95% are singletons; the top ten hold roughly 1%. Cells designated naive CD8 were CD45RO-negative and were positively selected for CCR7, with terminally differentiated effector memory CD45RA+ cells excluded.

Sequenced material: naive CD8+ T cells sorted from blood. The V gene is TRBV5-1, the J gene TRBJ2-2, with D maybe TRBD1 (6 bases). The source of this sequence is a man between 18 and 35 years old in good health. DNA for the CDR3: TGCGCCAGCAGCCGACAGGAGTCTACCGGGGAGCTGTTTTTT. This translates into CASSRQESTGELFF. The variable domain in full, completed from reference TRBV5-1 and TRBJ2-2, reads KAGVTQTPRYLIKTRGQQVTLSCSPISGHRSVSWYQQTPGQGLQFLFEYFSETQRNKGNFPGRFSGRQFSNSRSEMNVSTLELGDSALYLCASSRQESTGELFFGEGSRLTVL.